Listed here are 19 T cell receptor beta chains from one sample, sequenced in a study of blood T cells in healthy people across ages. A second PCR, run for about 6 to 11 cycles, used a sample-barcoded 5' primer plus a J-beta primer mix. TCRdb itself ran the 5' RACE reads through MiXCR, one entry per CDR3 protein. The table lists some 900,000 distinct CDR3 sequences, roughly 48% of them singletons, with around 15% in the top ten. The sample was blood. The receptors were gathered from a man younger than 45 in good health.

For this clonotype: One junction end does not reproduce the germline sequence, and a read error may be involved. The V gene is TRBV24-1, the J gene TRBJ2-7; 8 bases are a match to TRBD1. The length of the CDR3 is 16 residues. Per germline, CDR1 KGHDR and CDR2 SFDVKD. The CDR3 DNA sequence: TGTGCCACCAGTGATTTGGACAGGGGTCACTCCTGCGAGCAGTACTTC. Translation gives CATSDLDRGHSCEQYF.

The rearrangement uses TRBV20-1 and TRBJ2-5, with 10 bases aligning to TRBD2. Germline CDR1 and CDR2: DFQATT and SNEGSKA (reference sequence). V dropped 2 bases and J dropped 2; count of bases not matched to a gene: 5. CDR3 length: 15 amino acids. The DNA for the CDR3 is TGCAGTGCTAGACAGCGGGGGGGGAGGCAAGAGACCCAGTACTTC. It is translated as CSARQRGGRQETQYF.

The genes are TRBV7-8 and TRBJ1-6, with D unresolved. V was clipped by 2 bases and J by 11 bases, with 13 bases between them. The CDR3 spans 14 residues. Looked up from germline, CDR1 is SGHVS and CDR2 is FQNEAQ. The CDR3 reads CASSLSAIPTPLHF. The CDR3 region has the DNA TGTGCCAGCAGCTTATCAGCGATTCCGACACCCCTCCACTTT.

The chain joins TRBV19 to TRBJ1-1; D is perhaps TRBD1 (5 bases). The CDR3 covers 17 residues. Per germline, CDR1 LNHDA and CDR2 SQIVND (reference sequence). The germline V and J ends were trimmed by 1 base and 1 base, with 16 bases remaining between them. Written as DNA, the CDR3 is TGTGCCAGTAGTATAGGGGGCGGAAAAAGCTGGAACACTGAAGCTTTCTTT. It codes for CASSIGGGKSWNTEAFF.

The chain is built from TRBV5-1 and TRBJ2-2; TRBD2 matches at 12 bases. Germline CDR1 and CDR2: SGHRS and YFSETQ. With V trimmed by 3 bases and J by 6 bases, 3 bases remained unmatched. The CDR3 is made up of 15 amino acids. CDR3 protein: CASSSRTSGAGELFF. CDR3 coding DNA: TGCGCCAGCAGCTCGCGGACTAGCGGGGCCGGGGAGCTGTTTTTT. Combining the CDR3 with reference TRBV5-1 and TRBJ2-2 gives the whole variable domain KAGVTQTPRYLIKTRGQQVTLSCSPISGHRSVSWYQQTPGQGLQFLFEYFSETQRNKGNFPGRFSGRQFSNSRSEMNVSTLELGDSALYLCASSSRTSGAGELFFGEGSRLTVL.

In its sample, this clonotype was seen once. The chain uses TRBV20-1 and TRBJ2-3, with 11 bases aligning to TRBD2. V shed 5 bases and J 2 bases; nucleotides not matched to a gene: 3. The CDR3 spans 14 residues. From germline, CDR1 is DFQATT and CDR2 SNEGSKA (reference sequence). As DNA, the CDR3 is TGCAGTGCTGTAGCGGGGGGGTACACAGATACGCAGTATTTT. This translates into CSAVAGGYTDTQYF.

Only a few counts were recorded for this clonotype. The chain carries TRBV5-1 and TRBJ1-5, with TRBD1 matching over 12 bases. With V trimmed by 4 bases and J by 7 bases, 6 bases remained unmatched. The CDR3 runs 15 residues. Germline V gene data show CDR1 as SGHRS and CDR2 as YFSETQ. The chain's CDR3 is CASSLTGTGGQPQHF. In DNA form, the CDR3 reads TGCGCCAGCAGCCTGACCGGGACAGGGGGCCAGCCCCAGCATTTT.

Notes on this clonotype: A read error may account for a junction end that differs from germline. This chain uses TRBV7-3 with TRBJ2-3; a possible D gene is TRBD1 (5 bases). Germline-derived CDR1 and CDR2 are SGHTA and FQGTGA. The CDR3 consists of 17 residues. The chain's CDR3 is CASSLTALGSGTGTQYF. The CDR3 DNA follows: TGTGCCAGCAGCTTAACGGCGTTGGGGTCTGGCACAGGTACGCAGTATTTT.

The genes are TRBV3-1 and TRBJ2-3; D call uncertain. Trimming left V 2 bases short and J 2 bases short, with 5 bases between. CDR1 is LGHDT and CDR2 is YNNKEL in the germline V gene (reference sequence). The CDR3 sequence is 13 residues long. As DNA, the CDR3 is TGTGCCAGCAGCCAATATCTCACAGATACGCAGTATTTT. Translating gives CASSQYLTDTQYF.

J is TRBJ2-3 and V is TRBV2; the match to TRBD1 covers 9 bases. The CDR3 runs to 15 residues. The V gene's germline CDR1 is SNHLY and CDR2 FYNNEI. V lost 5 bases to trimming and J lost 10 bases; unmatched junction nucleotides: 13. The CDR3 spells CASSTRTGAADAQYF. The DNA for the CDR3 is TGTGCCAGCAGTACCCGGACAGGGGCAGCGGATGCGCAGTATTTT.

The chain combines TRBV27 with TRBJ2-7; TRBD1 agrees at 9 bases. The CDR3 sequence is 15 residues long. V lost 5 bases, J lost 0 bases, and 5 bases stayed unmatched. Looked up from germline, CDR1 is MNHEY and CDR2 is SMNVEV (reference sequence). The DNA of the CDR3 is TGTGCCAGCAGTCTCGGGACAGGGATCTCCTACGAGCAGTACTTC. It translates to CASSLGTGISYEQYF.

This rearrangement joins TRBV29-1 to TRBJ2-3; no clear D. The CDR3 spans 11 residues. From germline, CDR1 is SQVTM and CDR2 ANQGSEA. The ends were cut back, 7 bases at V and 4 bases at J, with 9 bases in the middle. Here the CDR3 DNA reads TGCAGCGCCCCAAAGGCAGATACGCAGTATTTT. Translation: CSAPKADTQYF.

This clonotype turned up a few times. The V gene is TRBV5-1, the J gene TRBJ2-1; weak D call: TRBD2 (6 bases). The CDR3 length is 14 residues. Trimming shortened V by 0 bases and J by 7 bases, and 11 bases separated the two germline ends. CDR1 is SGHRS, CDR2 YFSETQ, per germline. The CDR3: CASSLEAGRNEQFF. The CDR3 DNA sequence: TGCGCCAGCAGCTTGGAGGCAGGGAGGAATGAGCAGTTCTTC.

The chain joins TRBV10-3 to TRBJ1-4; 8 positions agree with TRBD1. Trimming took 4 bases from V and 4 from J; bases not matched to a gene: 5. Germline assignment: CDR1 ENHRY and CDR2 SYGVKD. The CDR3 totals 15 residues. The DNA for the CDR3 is TGTGCCATCAGTGGGGGGACAGGCAGTAATGAAAAACTGTTTTTT. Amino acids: CAISGGTGSNEKLFF.

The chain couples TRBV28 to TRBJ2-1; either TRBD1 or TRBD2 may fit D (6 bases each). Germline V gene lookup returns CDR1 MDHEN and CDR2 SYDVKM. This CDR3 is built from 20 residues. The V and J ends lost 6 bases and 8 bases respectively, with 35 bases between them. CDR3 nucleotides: TGTGCCAGCAGAGTTCGGGGGTGGGACATACTGACGCGCCTGGCCCATGAGCAGTTCTTC. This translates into CASRVRGWDILTRLAHEQFF.

The CDR3 DNA is TGTGCCAGCAGTGGGACAACAGGGCTAGGCTATGGCTACACCTTC. Translating gives CASSGTTGLGYGYTF. The gene calls are TRBV27 and TRBJ1-2; D may be TRBD1 (6 bases). Trimming cost V 5 bases and J 4 bases, with 17 bases left between them. The CDR3 consists of 15 residues. Per germline, CDR1 MNHEY and CDR2 SMNVEV (reference sequence).

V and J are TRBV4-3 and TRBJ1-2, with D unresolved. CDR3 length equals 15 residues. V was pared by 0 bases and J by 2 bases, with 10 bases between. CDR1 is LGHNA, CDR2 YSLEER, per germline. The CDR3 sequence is CASSQDWRSNYGYTF. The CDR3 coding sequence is TGCGCCAGCAGCCAAGATTGGCGGAGCAACTATGGCTACACCTTC.

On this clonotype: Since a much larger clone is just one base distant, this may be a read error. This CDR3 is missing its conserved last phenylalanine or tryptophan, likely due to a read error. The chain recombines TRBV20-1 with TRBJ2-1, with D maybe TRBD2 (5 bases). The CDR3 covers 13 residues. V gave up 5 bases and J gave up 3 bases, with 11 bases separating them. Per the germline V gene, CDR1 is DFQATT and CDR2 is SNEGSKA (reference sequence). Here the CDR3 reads CSAAASSYNEQFS. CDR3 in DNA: TGCAGTGCTGCGGCTAGCAGCTACAATGAGCAGTTCTCC.

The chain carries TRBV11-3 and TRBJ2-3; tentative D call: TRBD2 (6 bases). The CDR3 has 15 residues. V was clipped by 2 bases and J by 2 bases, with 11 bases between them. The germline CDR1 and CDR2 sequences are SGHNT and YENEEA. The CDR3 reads CASSLFGGTTDTQYF. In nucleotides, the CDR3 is TGTGCCAGCAGCTTATTTGGGGGGACCACAGATACGCAGTATTTT. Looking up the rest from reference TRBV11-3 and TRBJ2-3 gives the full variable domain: EAGVVQSPRYKIIEKKQPVAFWCNPISGHNTLYWYLQNLGQGPELLIRYENEEAVDDSQLPKDRFSAERLKGVDSTLKIQPAELGDSAVYLCASSLFGGTTDTQYFGPGTRLTVL.